Following are 17 T cell receptor beta chains from one sample sequenced in a study of blood T cells in healthy people across ages. For the second PCR, which ran for about 6 to 12 cycles, a sample-barcoded 5' primer and a J-beta primer mix were used. TCRdb reanalysed the 5' RACE reads using MiXCR and keeps one entry per CDR3 protein. The table shows about 290,000 distinct CDR3 sequences, with about 25% occurring only once. Material for sequencing was blood. The receptors stem from a woman in her seventies in good health.

The table lists this clonotype with a few counts. The chain combines TRBV18 with TRBJ2-6, with D tentatively TRBD1 (5 bases). V lost 2 bases and J lost 0, with 8 bases in between. The CDR3 runs to 16 residues. Looked up from germline, CDR1 is KGHSH and CDR2 is LQKENI. CDR3 sequence reads: CASSPKQVSGANVLTF. The CDR3 coding sequence is TGTGCCAGCTCACCAAAACAGGTCTCTGGGGCCAACGTCCTGACTTTC.

This clonotype was found many times. The CDR3 bases are TGCGCCAGCAGTAGATCCGGAGAGACCCAGTACTTC. Translation gives CASSRSGETQYF. The chain is built from TRBV5-1 and TRBJ2-5; no clear D gene. Germline V gene data show CDR1 as SGHRS and CDR2 as YFSETQ. The CDR3 spans 12 residues. Trimming left V 5 bases short and J 4 bases short, with 9 bases between.

This clonotype was counted at least ten times. The V call is TRBV27, the J call TRBJ2-2; maybe TRBD2 (6 bases). CDR1 is MNHEY, CDR2 SMNVEV, per germline (reference sequence). The CDR3 consists of 15 residues. Trimming removed 7 bases from V and 6 bases from J, with 18 bases in between. The CDR3 DNA reads TGTGCCAGCAAGGTAGACCGGCGGGATGCCGGGGAGCTGTTTTTT. It is translated as CASKVDRRDAGELFF.

In nucleotides, the CDR3 is TGCAGTCTACTGACGTGGGAGGGAGGGGAGACCTACGAGCAGTACTTC. Encoded protein: CSLLTWEGGETYEQYF. J is TRBJ2-7 and V is TRBV20-1, with 7 bases fitting TRBD2. With 8 bases clipped from V and 2 bases from J, the junction kept 18 bases outside the gene matches. Germline loops: CDR1 DFQATT, CDR2 SNEGSKA (reference sequence). The CDR3 runs 16 residues.

The CDR3 DNA reads TGTGCCAGCAGTTTATTACAGACAGGGACTAATGAAAAACTGTTTTTT. As protein: CASSLLQTGTNEKLFF. The genes are TRBV28 and TRBJ1-4, with 7 positions matching TRBD1. The CDR3 sequence is 16 residues long. The V segment lost 1 base and the J segment 2 bases; nucleotides outside the gene matches: 4. Germline V lookup: CDR1 MDHEN, CDR2 SYDVKM. The complete variable domain, with remaining parts taken from reference TRBV28 and TRBJ1-4, reads DVKVTQSSRYLVKRTGEKVFLECVQDMDHENMFWYRQDPGLGLRLIYFSYDVKMKEKGDIPEGYSVSREKKERFSLILESASTNQTSMYLCASSLLQTGTNEKLFFGSGTQLSVL.

This clonotype was counted ten times or more. This rearrangement joins TRBV27 to TRBJ1-5, with unresolved D. With 5 bases removed from V and 13 bases from J, the gap between germline ends came to 21 bases. Germline CDR1 is MNHEY and CDR2 is SMNVEV (reference sequence). The CDR3 is made up of 14 amino acids. The CDR3 spells CASSPGRLIGVQHF. The CDR3 DNA follows: TGTGCCAGCAGTCCCGGCCGTCTAATCGGGGTTCAGCATTTT.

This clonotype was counted only a few times. The chain has TRBV7-2 and TRBJ1-1; D gene unclear. This CDR3 has 16 residues. Trimming pared 2 bases from V and 3 bases from J, leaving 16 bases between. Germline V CDR1 and CDR2: SGHTA, FQGNSA. The CDR3 reads CASSLIIGVVYTEAFF. The CDR3 coding sequence is TGTGCCAGCAGCTTAATAATTGGGGTGGTTTACACTGAAGCTTTCTTT.

Notes on this clonotype: A junction boundary mismatches the germline segment, possibly from a read error. V usage is TRBV28 and J usage is TRBJ1-1; D is unresolved. The CDR3 loop spans 14 amino acids. Germline V gene sequence: CDR1 MDHEN, CDR2 SYDVKM. The CDR3 spells CASSLYGVNTQAFF. CDR3 in DNA: TGTGCCAGCAGTTTATACGGGGTGAACACTCAAGCTTTCTTT.

There are a few counts of this clonotype. The chain has TRBV11-1 and TRBJ2-1, with 11 bases identical to TRBD1. The CDR3 covers 14 residues. The germline V gene encodes CDR1 SGHAT and CDR2 FQDESV (reference sequence). V shed 6 bases and J 8 bases; nucleotides not matched to a gene: 6. This chain's CDR3 is CASRGQGAHHEQFF. CDR3 coding DNA: TGTGCCAGCAGAGGACAGGGGGCGCATCATGAGCAGTTCTTC.

The genes are TRBV7-9 and TRBJ2-7, with TRBD1 identical over 10 bases. Germline-derived CDR1 and CDR2 are SEHNR and FQNEAQ (reference sequence). The CDR3 spans 16 residues. V trimming: 6 bases; J trimming: 4 bases; junction bases outside the gene matches: 12. CDR3 sequence reads: CASSHNSDRGLYEQYF. CDR3 sequence (DNA): TGTGCCAGCAGTCATAACTCAGACAGGGGGCTATACGAGCAGTACTTC. The variable domain in full, completed from reference TRBV7-9 and TRBJ2-7, reads DTGVSQNPRHKITKRGQNVTFRCDPISEHNRLYWYRQTLGQGPEFLTYFQNEAQLEKSRLLSDRFSAERPKGSFSTLEIQRTEQGDSAMYLCASSHNSDRGLYEQYFGPGTRLTVT.

In this sample, this clonotype turned up many times. This rearrangement joins TRBV7-2 to TRBJ1-4; TRBD1 matches at 7 bases. The trim removed 8 bases at V and 12 bases at J, leaving 15 bases unmatched. The CDR3 loop spans 14 amino acids. CDR1 and CDR2 from the germline V gene are SGHTA and FQGNSA. CDR3 sequence (DNA): TGTGCCAGCGGAATGAGAGGGGGCGAGAGGGAACTGTTTTTT. Protein product: CASGMRGGERELFF.

The gene calls are TRBV6-2 or TRBV6-3 and TRBJ2-5; D is perhaps TRBD2 (6 bases). V gave up 6 bases and J gave up 4 bases, with 18 bases separating them. The CDR3 extends over 15 amino acids. Germline V gene sequence: CDR1 MNHEY, CDR2 SVGEGT. The CDR3 here is CASSFTGLMTETQYF. The CDR3 nucleotides are TGTGCCAGCAGCTTCACGGGACTCATGACAGAGACCCAGTACTTC.

With regard to this clonotype: The junction departs from the called germline gene at one end, perhaps through a read error. The chain couples TRBV28 to TRBJ2-5; perhaps TRBD2 as D (6 bases). CDR1 and CDR2 (germline): MDHEN, SYDVKM. CDR3 length equals 12 residues. In DNA, the CDR3 is TGTGCCAGCAGAGAACCGGGGGAGCAAGCGTTCTTC. It translates to CASREPGEQAFF.

This clonotype was picked up a small number of times. The chain has TRBV6-5 and TRBJ1-5, with TRBD1 identical over 10 bases. This CDR3 has 14 amino acids. The junction had 5 bases not matched to a gene; V was cut back by 6 bases and J by 6 bases. The germline CDR1 and CDR2 sequences are MNHEY and SVGAGI. CDR3 amino acids: CASSPGQGSQPQHF. The CDR3 DNA follows: TGTGCCAGCAGCCCGGGACAGGGGAGTCAGCCCCAGCATTTT.

The genes are TRBV20-1 and TRBJ2-1; D is possibly TRBD1 or TRBD2 (6 bases each). Trimming took 5 bases from V and 10 from J, leaving 15 bases between them. The CDR3 covers 12 residues. The V gene's germline CDR1 is DFQATT and CDR2 SNEGSKA (reference sequence). The CDR3 sequence is CSAGRGQGEQFF. As DNA, the CDR3 is TGCAGTGCTGGGCGGGGCCAGGGGGAGCAGTTCTTC.

This sequence joins TRBV4-1 and TRBJ2-5; D not resolved. V was pared by 3 bases and J by 3 bases, with 8 bases between. The CDR3 is 13 residues long. The germline CDR1 and CDR2 sequences are MGHRA and YSYEKL. The CDR3 nucleotides read TGCGCCAGCAGCCATGAAGAGAAAGAGACCCAGTACTTC. This gives the protein CASSHEEKETQYF.

This clonotype was recorded a few times. This chain links TRBV5-1 with TRBJ2-2; D may be TRBD1 (6 bases). The length of the CDR3 is 18 residues. V gave up 4 bases and J gave up 0 bases, with 19 bases separating them. Germline CDR1 and CDR2: SGHRS and YFSETQ. Here the CDR3 DNA reads TGCGCCAGCAGCCCTGGGCCCACAGGGTTGGCGAACACCGGGGAGCTGTTTTTT. Translating gives CASSPGPTGLANTGELFF.